This entry lists 18 T cell receptor beta chains sequenced from one sample in a study of T cells after yellow fever vaccination. MiXCR, run by TCRdb on the 5' RACE reads, gives a single entry per CDR3 protein. Seen here are hundreds of thousands of distinct CDR3 sequences, around 4% observed once, and the top ten hold 20% to 30%. Sequenced material: PBMCs, taken on the day of the yellow fever booster vaccination. These receptors all stem from a man aged 18-30 years who received the YFV17D yellow fever vaccine.

This clonotype appeared many times. The chain is built from TRBV10-3 and TRBJ1-5, with D unresolved. The V end was cut by 0 bases, the J end by 0 bases, with 9 bases between. Germline-derived CDR1 and CDR2 are ENHRY and SYGVKD. The CDR3 runs 16 residues. The CDR3: CAISESEGISNQPQHF. CDR3 nucleotide sequence: TGTGCCATCAGTGAGTCGGAAGGAATTAGCAATCAGCCCCAGCATTTT.

In this sample, this clonotype turned up many times. The V gene is TRBV5-1, the J gene TRBJ2-2, with D unclear. Per the germline V gene, CDR1 is SGHRS and CDR2 is YFSETQ. Trimming removed 4 bases at V and 2 bases at J, with 9 bases between. This CDR3 has 14 amino acids. CDR3 DNA sequence: TGCGCCAGCAGCCCGGACCAAAACACCGGGGAGCTGTTTTTT. It specifies CASSPDQNTGELFF.

The chain employs TRBV7-3 and TRBJ1-3; 7 bases fit TRBD1. The CDR3 runs to 16 residues. After removal of 2 bases from V and 0 bases from J, the junction contained 4 bases not matched to a gene. Germline V gene sequence: CDR1 SGHTA, CDR2 FQGTGA. The CDR3 region is CASSLGTETSGNTIYF. The DNA for the CDR3 is TGTGCCAGCAGCTTAGGGACAGAGACCTCTGGAAACACCATATATTTT. Drawing the rest from reference TRBV7-3 and TRBJ1-3, the complete variable domain is GAGVSQTPSNKVTEKGKYVELRCDPISGHTALYWYRQSLGQGPEFLIYFQGTGAADDSGLPNDRFFAVRPEGSVSTLKIQRTERGDSAVYLCASSLGTETSGNTIYFGEGSWLTVV.

The V call is TRBV20-1, the J call TRBJ2-3; the D gene could be TRBD1 or TRBD2 (5 bases each). Germline loops: CDR1 DFQATT, CDR2 SNEGSKA (reference sequence). CDR3 length: 12 amino acids. Between the trimmed V and J ends, which lost 1 base and 9 bases, there was a span of 11 bases. The CDR3 loop reads CSARGDPGTQYF. The CDR3 DNA sequence: TGCAGTGCTAGAGGGGACCCTGGAACGCAGTATTTT.

This chain links TRBV15 with TRBJ1-1; D not resolved. Germline CDR1 LNHNV, CDR2 YYDKDF (reference sequence). Trimming stripped 6 bases from V and 0 bases from J, with 14 bases between. The CDR3 sequence is 15 residues long. For the CDR3, the DNA is TGTGCCACCAGTGACGGGATCACCATGAACACTGAAGCTTTCTTT. Encoded protein: CATSDGITMNTEAFF.

A remark on this clonotype: The limits of the CDR3 on the DNA are not certain, so only TCRdb's listed CDR3 is given. This chain connects TRBV12-5 to TRBJ1-2; TRBD1, the table's D call, lacks a check against the DNA. The CDR3 length is 15 residues, termini included. CDR1 and CDR2 from the germline V gene are LGHNT and FRNRAP. This CDR3 reads CASGLVGLGAGESTF.

This clonotype was counted at least ten times. The chain uses TRBV11-2 and TRBJ2-1; 13 nucleotides align to TRBD2. The CDR3 extends over 17 amino acids. V gave up 4 bases and J gave up 7 bases; unmatched junction bases: 10. Germline loops: CDR1 SGHAT, CDR2 FQNNGV. The CDR3 protein is CASSSWTSGGILNEQFF. DNA for the CDR3: TGTGCCAGCAGCTCGTGGACTAGCGGGGGTATATTGAATGAGCAGTTCTTC.

The rearrangement joins TRBV20-1 to TRBJ1-5; D remains ambiguous. Trimming cost V 6 bases and J 6 bases, with 18 bases left between them. Germline loops: CDR1 DFQATT, CDR2 SNEGSKA (reference sequence). CDR3 length: 14 residues. CDR3 loop: CSAQDPQSGQPQHF. The CDR3, as DNA: TGCAGTGCCCAAGACCCGCAGAGCGGTCAGCCCCAGCATTTT.

This clonotype was detected many times. This chain connects TRBV4-1 to TRBJ2-1; TRBD2 aligns across 13 bases. The junction had 9 bases not matched to a gene; V was cut back by 2 bases and J by 8 bases. This CDR3 is 17 amino acids long. Germline-derived CDR1 and CDR2 are MGHRA and YSYEKL. CDR3 DNA: TGCGCCAGCAGCCAAAAGGGAGGGACTAGCGGGGAGGATGAGCAGTTCTTC. Its translation: CASSQKGGTSGEDEQFF.

The gene calls are TRBV7-2 and TRBJ2-1; D unclear. V lost 5 bases, J lost 9 bases, and 11 bases lay in between. Germline-derived CDR1 and CDR2 are SGHTA and FQGNSA. CDR3 length equals 12 residues. As DNA, the CDR3 is TGTGCCAGCAGCCGCCCCAGCTCTGAGCAGTTCTTC. Protein product: CASSRPSSEQFF.

This rearrangement joins TRBV12-3 or TRBV12-4 to TRBJ2-2; D not certain. The CDR3 length is 14 residues. Trimming left V 5 bases short and J 0 bases short, with 7 bases between. The CDR3 bases are TGTGCCAGCAGTAGACCGGCGAACACCGGGGAGCTGTTTTTT. Protein: CASSRPANTGELFF.

V usage is TRBV7-2 and J usage is TRBJ2-1, with D tentatively TRBD2 (5 bases). This CDR3 is 16 amino acids long. The V gene's germline CDR1 is SGHTA and CDR2 FQGNSA. V lost 0 bases and J 8 bases, leaving 17 bases between the germline ends. The CDR3: CASSLARRAGIDEQFF. CDR3 DNA: TGTGCCAGCAGCTTAGCGCGCCGGGCGGGTATCGATGAGCAGTTCTTC.

This clonotype was detected once. A much larger clone lies a single base off, so this may be a read error. The rearrangement uses TRBV10-3 and TRBJ2-1, with 7 bases matching TRBD1. The CDR3 consists of 16 residues. Germline lookup yields CDR1 ENHRY and CDR2 SYGVKD. The V and J ends lost 6 bases and 5 bases, in that order; junction bases with no gene match: 13. The CDR3: CAIRSTGTESHNEQFF. CDR3 bases: TGTGCCATCAGATCTACCGGGACAGAAAGCCACAATGAGCAGTTCTTC.

The rearrangement joins TRBV6-5 to TRBJ1-3; 8 nucleotides match TRBD1. The V gene's germline CDR1 is MNHEY and CDR2 SVGAGI. V trimming: 2 bases; J trimming: 2 bases; junction bases outside the gene matches: 8. The CDR3 contains 17 residues. The CDR3 coding sequence is TGTGCCAGCAGTTACCCGACAGGGGTACGGGCTGGAAACACCATATATTTT. It specifies CASSYPTGVRAGNTIYF.

This clonotype was picked up many times. V and J are TRBV7-9 and TRBJ2-5; D is ambiguous. This CDR3 contains 15 residues. Trimming removed 5 bases from V and 2 bases from J, with 15 bases in between. Germline lookup yields CDR1 SEHNR and CDR2 FQNEAQ (reference sequence). The DNA of the CDR3 is TGTGCCAGCAGCCCAGTGGCTCCCGGACAAGAGACCCAGTACTTC. Amino acid sequence: CASSPVAPGQETQYF.

This clonotype has ten or more counts. This rearrangement joins TRBV10-3 to TRBJ2-6; 8 bases are shared with TRBD1. With 5 bases clipped from V and 0 bases from J, the junction kept 3 bases outside the gene matches. The CDR3 contains 16 residues. Germline values: CDR1 ENHRY, CDR2 SYGVKD. The CDR3 bases are TGTGCCATCAGTCTCGACAGGGGCTCTGGGGCCAACGTCCTGACTTTC. This gives the protein CAISLDRGSGANVLTF.

This clonotype was detected many times. The chain is built from TRBV29-1 and TRBJ2-2; D ambiguous. The germline gives CDR1 SQVTM, CDR2 ANQGSEA. Trimming took off 3 bases at V and 1 base at J, with 6 bases between the two ends. This CDR3 region has 13 residues. The chain's CDR3 is CSVEIQNTGELFF. As DNA, the CDR3 is TGCAGCGTTGAGATACAGAACACCGGGGAGCTGTTTTTT.

This clonotype was seen at least ten times. This chain joins TRBV12-3 or TRBV12-4 and TRBJ1-2; no firm D call. The V end was cut by 3 bases, the J end by 8 bases, with 13 bases between. CDR3 length: 13 amino acids. The CDR3 region is CASSLFPSGGYTF. CDR3 nucleotides: TGTGCCAGCAGTTTGTTCCCCTCGGGGGGCTACACCTTC.